The T cell receptor (beta chain) described here comes from a study of cytomegalovirus exposure and HLA in healthy donors. Use of 60 Vbeta and 13 Jbeta primers characterized the PCR. Measured with immunoSEQ multiplex PCR; TCRdb has only the in-frame clones, and not every one. The sample has roughly 150,000 clones; over 70% are singletons. Notes on the study in general: Diagnosis of cytomegalovirus status made by the classifier reportedly showed high specificity and sensitivity. The productive fraction for most TCR beta V segments was about 87% or about 30% in an earlier analysis.

Remarks on this clone: No antigen is known for it.

CDR3 length equals 14 residues. Germline V gene sequence: CDR1 MNHEY, CDR2 SVGAGI. Trimming shortened V by 5 bases and J by 9 bases, and 16 bases separated the two germline ends. Input material: PBMCs. The chain couples TRBV6-5 to TRBJ2-2; the D gene is possibly TRBD2 (6 bases). The clonotype was recovered from a woman in her thirties or forties in good health and CMV-seronegative. DNA for the CDR3: TGTGCCAGCAGTGGGGAGGACATCGGGCGGGAGCTGTTTTTT. It encodes CASSGEDIGRELFF.